These T cell receptor beta chains were read from a single sample in a study of blood T cells in healthy people across ages. TCRdb redid the calling of the 5' RACE reads with MiXCR, one entry per CDR3 protein. This sample has about 930,000 distinct CDR3 sequences; just under 30% occur once, and the top ten carry roughly a tenth. These data also featured in a second study, about T cells of mothers and their children.

The sequenced material came from blood. These receptors were collected from a woman aged 40 to 55 in good health. The CDR3 runs from the conserved cysteine through the conserved F or W. Fields, in order: J gene, D gene, V gene, clone size, CDR3 protein, CDR3 DNA. A D gene is named only where the DNA matches it firmly. Clone size is given for some rows only: seen once, a few or many times, or a class if the clone is expanded.

>TRBJ2-7|.|TRBV28|few
CASSSPGHRAASEQYF
TGTGCCAGCAGTTCTCCGGGACACAGGGCGGCCTCCGAGCAGTACTTC
>TRBJ2-7|.|TRBV3-1|many
CASSQGIDYEQYF
TGTGCCAGCAGCCAAGGAATCGACTACGAGCAGTACTTC
>TRBJ2-7|.|TRBV12-3/TRBV12-4|.
CASAVTYEQYF
TGTGCCAGCGCAGTAACCTACGAGCAGTACTTC
>TRBJ2-4|TRBD1|TRBV14|.
CASSLHNRGTKNIQYF
TGTGCCAGCAGCCTCCATAACAGGGGAACCAAAAACATTCAGTACTTC
>TRBJ1-1|.|TRBV7-9|few
CASTTGDMNTEAFF
TGTGCCAGCACGACGGGAGATATGAACACTGAAGCTTTCTTT
>TRBJ1-1|.|TRBV7-2|once
CASSWELRSKAFF
TGTGCCAGCAGCTGGGAACTGAGATCTAAAGCTTTCTTT
>TRBJ1-1|.|TRBV5-1|few
CASSFSYGDTEAFF
TGCGCCAGCAGCTTCTCTTACGGGGACACTGAAGCTTTCTTT
>TRBJ2-5|TRBD2|TRBV12-3/TRBV12-4|many
CASSPGLAGGPTQYF
TGTGCCAGCAGCCCGGGACTAGCGGGGGGACCGACCCAGTACTTC
>TRBJ2-4|.|TRBV7-8|few
CASSLERSLAKNIQYF
TGTGCCAGCAGCTTAGAACGGAGTCTAGCCAAAAACATTCAGTACTTC
>TRBJ2-1|.|TRBV29-1|few
CSVEDWAGGGLNEQFF
TGCAGCGTTGAAGATTGGGCAGGGGGGGGGCTCAATGAGCAGTTCTTC
>TRBJ2-3|.|TRBV27|.
CASSLSSRAFSTDTQYF
TGTGCCAGCAGTTTATCGAGTCGGGCGTTCAGCACAGATACGCAGTATTTT
>TRBJ1-2|.|TRBV29-1|few
CSVEGGERHMFPYGYTF
TGCAGCGTTGAGGGGGGGGAGCGCCATATGTTTCCCTATGGCTACACCTTC
>TRBJ2-5|.|TRBV19|.
CASSIGRNRYQETQYF
TGTGCCAGTAGTATAGGGCGCAACAGGTACCAAGAGACCCAGTACTTC
>TRBJ1-1|TRBD1|TRBV7-2|few
CASSSAPGQGRRNTEAFF
TGTGCCAGCAGCTCGGCACCGGGACAGGGGCGCCGGAACACTGAAGCTTTCTTT
>TRBJ1-2|TRBD1|TRBV12-3/TRBV12-4|.
CASSSRAGTDSYGYTF
TGTGCCAGCAGCTCCCGGGCCGGGACAGATAGCTATGGCTACACCTTC
>TRBJ2-3|TRBD1|TRBV10-3|.
CAISAGSGQGTDTQYF
TGTGCCATCAGTGCCGGATCGGGACAGGGCACAGATACGCAGTATTTT
>TRBJ2-5|TRBD1|TRBV28|few
CASSEGQMTQYF
TGTGCCAGCAGCGAGGGACAGATGACCCAGTACTTC
>TRBJ1-4|.|TRBV9|.
CASSAGGGLDEKLFF
TGTGCCAGCAGCGCCGGGGGGGGCTTGGATGAAAAACTGTTTTTT
>TRBJ2-7|.|TRBV27|.
CASSRDSGPPYEQYF
TGTGCCAGCAGTAGAGACAGCGGCCCCCCCTACGAGCAGTACTTC
>TRBJ1-1|.|TRBV6-1|.
CASPLSGAEAFF
TGTGCCAGTCCCCTCTCCGGTGCTGAAGCTTTCTTT
>TRBJ2-3|.|TRBV29-1|.
CSARLARREDTQYF
TGCAGCGCCCGATTAGCCCGACGGGAGGATACGCAGTATTTT
>TRBJ1-2|.|TRBV12-3/TRBV12-4|.
CASSSWGGDYGYTF
TGTGCCAGCAGTTCATGGGGGGGCGACTATGGCTACACCTTC
>TRBJ1-2|.|TRBV28|.
CASSPGGSARGYTF
TGTGCCAGCAGCCCGGGGGGTAGCGCGCGAGGCTACACCTTC
>TRBJ2-3|TRBD1|TRBV7-3|.
CASSQTGQGSTDTQYF
TGTGCCAGCAGCCAAACCGGACAGGGATCCACAGATACGCAGTATTTT
>TRBJ2-3|TRBD1|TRBV7-9|few
CASSPRDRVLGTQYF
TGTGCCAGCAGCCCGCGAGACAGGGTCTTGGGTACGCAGTATTTT
>TRBJ2-5|.|TRBV29-1|once
CSVEAAVSLRETQYF
TGCAGCGTTGAAGCGGCCGTAAGCCTCCGAGAGACCCAGTACTTC
>TRBJ1-1|.|TRBV29-1|.
CSLAGHRHAEAFF
TGCAGCTTGGCAGGGCACAGGCACGCTGAAGCTTTCTTT
>TRBJ1-1|.|TRBV7-3|.
CASNLGFTEAFF
TGTGCCAGCAATTTGGGTTTCACTGAAGCTTTCTTT
>TRBJ2-3|TRBD2|TRBV15|many
CATSRGLAHTDTQYF
TGTGCCACCAGCAGGGGACTAGCCCACACAGATACGCAGTATTTT
>TRBJ1-5|.|TRBV6-5|.
CASSYSRLVGGNQPQHF
TGTGCCAGCAGTTACTCGAGATTGGTTGGTGGCAATCAGCCCCAGCATTTT
>TRBJ2-5|.|TRBV12-3/TRBV12-4|few
CAGSLSQGLGTQYF
TGTGCCGGCAGTTTGAGCCAGGGGTTAGGGACCCAGTACTTC
>TRBJ2-5|.|TRBV5-1|many
CASSLAEAGWETQYF
TGCGCCAGCAGCTTGGCCGAGGCAGGGTGGGAGACCCAGTACTTC
>TRBJ2-1|TRBD2|TRBV7-9|few
CASSSWLAGSNEQFF
TGTGCCAGCAGCTCTTGGCTAGCGGGGAGCAATGAGCAGTTCTTC
>TRBJ2-6|.|TRBV6-1|few
CASNPGVSGANVLTF
TGTGCCAGCAACCCAGGGGTCTCTGGGGCCAACGTCCTGACTTTC
>TRBJ2-5|TRBD2|TRBV20-1|few
CSAGGGGGDQETQYF
TGCAGTGCTGGGGGGGGTGGTGGGGACCAAGAGACCCAGTACTTC
>TRBJ2-3|.|TRBV28|.
CARSYARSTDTQYF
TGTGCCAGGAGCTACGCGCGGTCCACAGATACGCAGTATTTT
>TRBJ2-3|.|TRBV5-1|few
CASSLGRVGTDTQYF
TGCGCCAGCAGCTTGGGGAGGGTCGGCACAGATACGCAGTATTTT
>TRBJ1-5|TRBD1|TRBV20-1|.
CSAESNLDREANQPQHF
TGCAGTGCTGAATCAAATCTGGACAGGGAGGCCAATCAGCCCCAGCATTTT
>TRBJ1-1|TRBD1|TRBV10-3|.
CAIGTGNTEAFF
TGTGCCATCGGGACAGGCAACACTGAAGCTTTCTTT
>TRBJ2-6|TRBD2|TRBV4-3|many
CASSHARGAGANVLTF
TGCGCCAGCAGCCACGCGCGGGGGGCAGGGGCCAACGTCCTGACTTTC
>TRBJ2-6|.|TRBV19|few
CASSTSWAGANVLTF
TGTGCCAGTAGTACCTCATGGGCTGGGGCCAACGTCCTGACTTTC
>TRBJ1-5|TRBD1|TRBV7-2|.
CASSSGDSLNQPQHF
TGTGCCAGCAGCTCCGGGGACAGTTTGAATCAGCCCCAGCATTTT
>TRBJ2-7|TRBD1|TRBV5-6|.
CASSGDGTASYEQYF
TGTGCCAGCAGCGGAGATGGGACAGCGTCCTACGAGCAGTACTTC
>TRBJ1-2|.|TRBV20-1|few
CSARLGRGDYGYTF
TGCAGTGCTAGGTTGGGTCGGGGGGACTATGGCTACACCTTC
>TRBJ2-5|.|TRBV7-3|.
CASSREQGTSETQYF
TGTGCCAGCAGCCGCGAGCAGGGGACGTCAGAGACCCAGTACTTC
>TRBJ2-5|TRBD1|TRBV20-1|.
CGARDAEGRGLSETQYF
TGCGGTGCTAGAGACGCTGAGGGCAGGGGGCTTTCGGAGACCCAGTACTTC
>TRBJ1-1|TRBD1|TRBV5-5|.
CASRTGQGNTEAFF
TGTGCCAGCAGAACGGGACAGGGAAACACTGAAGCTTTCTTT
>TRBJ2-7|TRBD1|TRBV5-1|few
CASSLQGAGGEQYF
TGCGCCAGCAGCTTACAGGGGGCCGGGGGGGAGCAGTACTTC
>TRBJ2-4|TRBD2|TRBV3-1|.
CASSREGLGGNIQYF
TGTGCCAGCAGCCGCGAGGGACTAGGCGGAAACATTCAGTACTTC
>TRBJ1-4|.|TRBV2|.
CASSSLPGRDEKLFF
TGTGCCAGCAGTTCCCTCCCGGGCAGGGATGAAAAACTGTTTTTT
>TRBJ2-7|.|TRBV5-1|many
CASSPTGGSYEQYF
TGTGCCAGCAGCCCCACCGGGGGTTCCTACGAGCAGTACTTC
>TRBJ1-5|.|TRBV28|few
CASSFLEGGQPQHF
TGTGCCAGCAGTTTCCTCGAGGGGGGTCAGCCCCAGCATTTT
>TRBJ2-2|.|TRBV29-1|.
CSVEGQGPYPGELFF
TGCAGCGTTGAAGGGCAGGGTCCATACCCCGGGGAGCTGTTTTTT
>TRBJ2-7|.|TRBV7-9|many
CASSSNVGGVEQYF
TGTGCCAGCAGCTCCAACGTTGGAGGCGTAGAGCAGTACTTC
>TRBJ1-2|.|TRBV6-5|.
CASSPEQGVNYGYTF
TGTGCCAGCAGCCCAGAACAGGGCGTTAACTATGGCTACACCTTC
>TRBJ2-1|.|TRBV6-2/TRBV6-3|.
CASSSTSTHHEQFF
TGTGCCAGCAGTTCTACTAGTACTCATCATGAGCAGTTCTTC
>TRBJ1-2|.|TRBV5-1|few
CASSPLLGPGYGYTF
TGCGCCAGCAGCCCTCTATTAGGTCCTGGCTATGGCTACACCTTC